What follows are 2 T cell receptor beta chains derived from one specimen sequenced in a study of spatial heterogeneity in lung cancer. Study-level points and caveats: It was found that expanded intratumoral alpha and beta TCR counts tracked tumor mutation counts.

Their antigens are not known. Time point: sample taken at primary tumor resection. Each CDR3 protein is one row after TCRdb ran MiXCR on the 5' RACE reads. The table lists approximately 21,000 distinct CDR3 sequences, about 6% of them singletons. The material was lung tumor tissue, obtained at surgery. The receptor set was obtained from a male donor with early-stage non-small cell lung cancer.

This clonotype appeared many times. This rearrangement joins TRBV27 to TRBJ1-1, with 9 bases lining up with TRBD1. Trimming took 7 bases from V and 5 from J; bases not matched to a gene: 11. Looked up from germline, CDR1 is MNHEY and CDR2 is SMNVEV (reference sequence). CDR3 size: 15 residues. The CDR3 region is CASIPWGQGETEAFF. CDR3 coding DNA: TGTGCCAGCATCCCCTGGGGACAGGGAGAAACTGAAGCTTTCTTT.

Judged by abundance, this clonotype is medium-sized (0.01 to 0.1%). This sequence joins TRBV7-6 and TRBJ2-2; weak D call: TRBD2 (5 bases). Trimming removed 2 bases at V and 4 bases at J, with 8 bases between. CDR1 is SGHVS and CDR2 is FNYEAQ in the germline V gene. CDR3 length equals 14 residues. The CDR3 DNA is TGTGCCAGCAGCTTAAGGGAGCGCACCGGGGAGCTGTTTTTT. Amino acid sequence: CASSLRERTGELFF.